The source of this TCR beta chain is a study of shared clonotypes between healthy human individuals. Study background: The donor group consisted of two women and three men, aged 18 to 49.

All of the donors resided in Nashville, Tennessee, and each was a Caucasian adult. With respect to this clone: What it binds is not known.

Study observations and caveats: Expectations were that clonotype sharing among donors would be affected by sequencing depth.

The V gene's germline CDR1 is LGHNA and CDR2 YSLEER. V was clipped by 5 bases and J by 8 bases; unmatched bases: 6. This CDR3 has 13 amino acids. Investigators spread the genomic DNA of each subset evenly over several immunoSEQ plates. Sequencing used immunoSEQ multiplex PCR; TCRdb keeps in-frame clones, though not all of them. The sample lists roughly 2,500,000 clones; 93% were seen once. The chain employs TRBV4-3 and TRBJ1-5; TRBD1 matches 7 bases. Input material: naive CD4+ T cells from PBMCs. Subset denoted: CD45RA+ positively selected. The clonotype was recovered from a man younger than 35 in good health. Some clones in this sample may be carry-over from other donors' samples. The CDR3 DNA reads as TGCGCCAGCAGCGCACAGGGGACGGAGCCCCAGCATTTT. Translation gives CASSAQGTEPQHF.